The rows below give T cell receptor beta chains drawn from one sample of a study of CD8+CD57+ T cells in acquired aplastic anemia. From the reads, TCRdb called clonotypes with MiXCR, one entry per CDR3 protein. The table has 35,000 to 45,000 distinct CDR3 sequences, roughly 65% seen once. The material sequenced was sorted CD4+, CD8+, or CD8+CD57+ T cells (not recorded which) from PBMCs. Source of these receptors: a human donor in good health, serving as a control. Each CDR3 is given with its conserved first and last residue. Each record gives: V gene, J gene, D gene, clone size, CDR3 protein, CDR3 DNA. D genes are given only for firm matches. Size is stated for part of the rows, as once, few or many counts, or as a class when the clone is expanded.

TRBV4-1	TRBJ2-3	.	many	CASSQAGQFSTDTQYF	TGCGCCAGCAGCCAAGCCGGACAGTTCAGCACAGATACGCAGTATTTT
TRBV29-1	TRBJ2-1	.	.	CSVEFLDRGLYNEQFF	TGCAGCGTTGAGTTTTTGGACAGAGGTTTATACAATGAGCAGTTCTTC
TRBV19	TRBJ2-2	TRBD2	.	CASRAGANTGELFF	TGTGCCAGTAGGGCGGGAGCGAACACCGGGGAGCTGTTTTTT
TRBV29-1	TRBJ2-7	TRBD1	few	CSVQAGTGAAYEQYF	TGCAGCGTCCAGGCCGGGACAGGGGCTGCCTACGAGCAGTACTTC
TRBV4-1	TRBJ1-6	.	few	CASSPGFPRRCSYNSPLHF	TGCGCCAGCAGCCCAGGGTTCCCGAGGAGGTGCTCCTATAATTCACCCCTCCACTTT
TRBV7-8	TRBJ1-2	.	.	CATDTYGYTF	TGTGCCACCGACACCTATGGCTACACCTTC
TRBV2	TRBJ1-1	.	.	CASSEALASTEAFF	TGTGCCAGCAGTGAAGCTCTAGCGAGCACTGAAGCTTTCTTT
TRBV4-3	TRBJ1-2	TRBD1	.	CASSQDRGGTALTF	TGCGCCAGCAGCCAAGATCGGGGGGGGACAGCGTTAACCTTC
TRBV14	TRBJ2-7	TRBD2	.	CASSQRLAGDYEQYF	TGTGCCAGCAGCCAGAGACTAGCGGGTGACTACGAGCAGTACTTC
TRBV6-1	TRBJ2-3	TRBD1	.	CASSPQGADTQYF	TGTGCCAGCAGCCCTCAGGGGGCAGATACGCAGTATTTT
TRBV6-5	TRBJ1-2	.	.	CASSYSGSYYGYTF	TGTGCCAGCAGTTACTCGGGCAGCTACTATGGCTACACCTTC
TRBV24-1	TRBJ1-5	.	once	CATSETAGMGNQPQHF	TGTGCCACCAGTGAGACAGCCGGGATGGGCAATCAGCCCCAGCATTTT
TRBV2	TRBJ1-2	.	.	CASSENDSGYTF	TGTGCCAGCAGTGAAAACGACTCTGGCTACACCTTC
TRBV7-3	TRBJ1-6	.	.	CASSQRTVGIHSPLHF	TGTGCCAGCAGCCAGAGGACAGTTGGGATCCATTCACCCCTCCACTTT
TRBV20-1	TRBJ2-3	.	.	CSASIQRGTDTQYF	TGCAGTGCTAGTATCCAGCGTGGCACAGATACGCAGTATTTT
TRBV10-3	TRBJ1-3	.	few	CAISQDNSGNTIYF	TGTGCCATCAGTCAAGACAACTCTGGAAACACCATATATTTT
TRBV9	TRBJ2-3	TRBD2	once	CASSVADLRTSGDAQYF	TGTGCCAGCAGCGTAGCGGACCTGAGGACTAGCGGAGATGCGCAGTATTTT
TRBV29-1	TRBJ2-2	TRBD1	medium-sized	CSVEDRDRGVGELFF	TGCAGCGTTGAAGATCGCGACAGGGGGGTCGGGGAGCTGTTTTTT
TRBV7-3	TRBJ1-6	TRBD1	.	CASSSTGGEGSPLHF	TGTGCCAGCAGCTCAACAGGGGGCGAAGGATCACCCCTCCACTTT
TRBV6-9	TRBJ1-2	.	once	CASGGTNANYGYTF	TGTGCCAGCGGCGGTACGAACGCAAACTATGGCTACACCTTC
TRBV14	TRBJ1-2	.	few	CASSPLKNYGYTF	TGTGCCAGCAGCCCCCTGAAGAACTATGGCTACACCTTC
TRBV27	TRBJ1-1	.	.	CASSSTGGGGAFF	TGTGCCAGCAGTTCAACGGGCGGGGGAGGGGCTTTCTTT
TRBV7-2	TRBJ2-7	TRBD1	.	CASSPEGTGGEQYF	TGTGCCAGCAGCCCCGAGGGGACAGGGGGCGAGCAGTACTTC
TRBV25-1	TRBJ1-3	TRBD1	.	CASSAMGQGGPGNTIYF	TGTGCCAGCAGTGCTATGGGACAGGGGGGACCTGGAAACACCATATATTTT
TRBV19	TRBJ1-1	TRBD1	.	CASSTPTGLTEAFF	TGTGCCAGTAGTACCCCGACAGGGCTGACCGAAGCTTTCTTT
TRBV19	TRBJ2-2	.	.	CASQLTGELFF	TGTGCCAGTCAGTTAACCGGGGAGCTGTTTTTT
TRBV9	TRBJ1-5	TRBD1	.	CASSDGTGGRPQHF	TGTGCCAGCAGCGACGGGACAGGGGGAAGGCCCCAGCATTTT
TRBV20-1	TRBJ2-2	.	medium-sized	CSASNLRELFF	TGCAGTGCTAGCAACTTGCGGGAGCTGTTTTTT
TRBV12-3/TRBV12-4	TRBJ1-1	.	.	CASRSRSTGDTEAFF	TGTGCCAGCAGGTCTCGGAGCACTGGGGACACCGAAGCTTTCTTT
TRBV10-2	TRBJ2-5	.	.	CASRKGGGAETQYF	TGCGCCAGCAGGAAGGGAGGGGGCGCGGAGACCCAGTACTTC
TRBV25-1	TRBJ2-7	.	.	CARRERSSYEQYF	TGTGCCAGAAGGGAACGCAGCTCCTACGAGCAGTACTTC
TRBV29-1	TRBJ2-5	.	.	CSATYGETQYF	TGCAGCGCTACGTATGGGGAGACCCAGTACTTC
TRBV11-1	TRBJ2-5	.	many	CASSLRGAGEETQYF	TGTGCCAGCAGCTTACGGGGGGCTGGCGAAGAGACCCAGTACTTC
TRBV15	TRBJ2-7	.	.	CATSRDLGIYEQYF	TGTGCCACCAGCAGAGATCTGGGGATCTACGAGCAGTACTTC
TRBV7-8	TRBJ2-3	.	many	CASSPSVQDTQYF	TGTGCCAGCAGCCCGTCCGTTCAGGATACGCAGTATTTT
TRBV24-1	TRBJ2-1	TRBD2	.	CATSSPSGVDNEQFF	TGTGCCACCAGTAGTCCTAGCGGGGTAGACAATGAGCAGTTCTTC
TRBV10-3	TRBJ2-7	TRBD1	.	CAISGQGSYEQYF	TGTGCCATCAGTGGACAGGGATCCTACGAGCAGTACTTC
TRBV29-1	TRBJ2-3	.	.	CSVEVVQDTQYF	TGCAGCGTTGAAGTAGTACAGGATACGCAGTATTTT
TRBV24-1	TRBJ2-3	.	.	CATSEARDTDTQYF	TGTGCCACCAGTGAAGCGCGGGACACAGATACGCAGTATTTT
TRBV7-9	TRBJ1-1	.	.	CASSLVLETEAFF	TGTGCCAGCAGCTTGGTTTTGGAGACTGAAGCTTTCTTT
TRBV24-1	TRBJ2-5	TRBD1	.	CATSAWGTGDPQYF	TGTGCCACCAGTGCCTGGGGGACAGGGGACCCCCAGTACTTC